A single sample gave rise to the 32 T cell receptor beta chains below, sequenced in a study of cytomegalovirus exposure and HLA in healthy donors. Measured with immunoSEQ multiplex PCR; TCRdb has only the in-frame clones, and not every one. The repertoire consists of fewer than 300,000 clones, with around 87% occurring once and the leading ten covering approximately 0.95%. The sequencing input was PBMCs. These receptors were collected from a woman under 30 in good health and CMV-seronegative.

In its sample, this clone was seen a few times. The chain uses TRBV5-1 and TRBJ2-7; D might be TRBD1 (6 bases). V shed 4 bases and J shed 5 bases, with 19 bases lying between them. Germline lookup yields CDR1 SGHRS and CDR2 YFSETQ. This CDR3 has 15 residues. This CDR3 is CASSSLGAGADEQYF. DNA for the CDR3: TGCGCCAGCAGCAGCTTGGGCGCAGGGGCGGACGAGCAGTACTTC.

V usage is TRBV19 and J usage is TRBJ2-1; TRBD2 matches 7 bases. The V segment lost 7 bases and the J segment 4 bases; nucleotides outside the gene matches: 7. Germline assignment: CDR1 LNHDA and CDR2 SQIVND (reference sequence). The CDR3 sequence is 14 residues long. CDR3 in amino acids: CASTRGAGYNEQFF. The CDR3 DNA reads TGTGCCAGTACCCGGGGAGCGGGGTACAATGAGCAGTTCTTC.

The chain carries TRBV5-6 and TRBJ1-2, with 8 bases aligning to TRBD1. V lost 4 bases to trimming and J lost 4 bases; unmatched junction nucleotides: 6. There are 14 residues in the CDR3. Germline V gives CDR1 SGHDT, CDR2 YYEEEE. As DNA, the CDR3 is TGTGCCAGCAGCGCCGTGGGACAGGCCTATGGCTACACCTTC. Protein product: CASSAVGQAYGYTF.

CDR3 loop: CASSPGVGSYSNQPQHF. The CDR3, as DNA: TGTGCCAGCTCACCAGGGGTTGGGAGCTATAGCAATCAGCCCCAGCATTTT. The chain couples TRBV18 to TRBJ1-5; D uncertain. Trimming shortened V by 2 bases and J by 0 bases, and 14 bases separated the two germline ends. Germline CDR1 is KGHSH and CDR2 is LQKENI. CDR3 length: 17 residues.

This rearrangement joins TRBV14 to TRBJ2-5, with 9 bases matching TRBD1. The CDR3 contains 15 residues. Germline V CDR1 and CDR2: SGHDN, FVKESK. V dropped 3 bases and J dropped 4; count of bases not matched to a gene: 6. As DNA, the CDR3 is TGTGCCAGCAGCCACCGACAGGGGGTCGGAGAGACCCAGTACTTC. This encodes CASSHRQGVGETQYF. The entire variable domain, with the rest obtained from reference TRBV14 and TRBJ2-5, is as follows: EAGVTQFPSHSVIEKGQTVTLRCDPISGHDNLYWYRRVMGKEIKFLLHFVKESKQDESGMPNNRFLAERTGGTYSTLKVQPAELEDSGVYFCASSHRQGVGETQYFGPGTRLLVL.

This sequence joins TRBV19 and TRBJ2-5; possibly TRBD2 for D (5 bases). Trimming stripped 6 bases from V and 2 bases from J, with 13 bases between. The CDR3 runs 14 residues. Germline CDR1 reads LNHDA; CDR2 reads SQIVND (reference sequence). CDR3 bases: TGTGCCAGTAGCCCCAGGAGGAAACAAGAGACCCAGTACTTC. This sequence encodes CASSPRRKQETQYF.

Only a few counts were recorded for this clone. Different DNA sequences within this sample yield the same CDR3. The rearrangement uses TRBV6-4 and TRBJ2-2, with D possibly TRBD1 on 6 matching bases. CDR3 length: 13 residues. Germline-derived CDR1 and CDR2 are MRHNA and SNTAGT. V lost 5 bases, J lost 4 bases, and 8 bases lay in between. Here the CDR3 reads CASSQQGTGELFF. The CDR3 nucleotides read TGTGCCAGCAGTCAACAGGGCACCGGGGAGCTGTTTTTT.

The chain combines TRBV6-5 with TRBJ2-1, with TRBD2 matching over 8 bases. The CDR3 covers 14 residues. V lost 2 bases, J lost 7 bases, and 4 bases stayed unmatched. Germline V lookup: CDR1 MNHEY, CDR2 SVGAGI. CDR3 in DNA: TGTGCCAGCAGTTACCTTAGCGGGATTAATGAGCAGTTCTTC. Protein sequence: CASSYLSGINEQFF.

The rearrangement joins TRBV5-1 to TRBJ2-2; 7 bases map to TRBD1. Germline CDR1 and CDR2: SGHRS and YFSETQ. J lost 5 bases, V lost 2 bases, and 6 bases had no gene match. The CDR3 consists of 15 residues. CDR3 nucleotide sequence: TGCGCCAGCAGCTTTGAGGGGGCGAGGACCGGGGAGCTGTTTTTT. Residues: CASSFEGARTGELFF.

The chain combines TRBV11-2 with TRBJ2-1; the match to TRBD2 covers 9 bases. The CDR3 spans 15 residues. Per the germline V gene, CDR1 is SGHAT and CDR2 is FQNNGV. With 4 bases clipped from V and 5 bases from J, the junction kept 6 bases outside the gene matches. CDR3 sequence: CASSSGLAGHNEQFF. For the CDR3, the DNA is TGTGCCAGCAGCTCGGGACTAGCCGGACACAATGAGCAGTTCTTC.

This sequence joins TRBV7-9 and TRBJ1-5, with D hard to call. The CDR3 length is 15 residues. Germline V gene sequence: CDR1 SEHNR, CDR2 FQNEAQ (reference sequence). Trimming stripped 1 base from V and 0 bases from J, with 7 bases between. The CDR3 DNA follows: TGTGCCAGCAGCTTAGACGGGTTTAGCAATCAGCCCCAGCATTTT. It codes for CASSLDGFSNQPQHF.

The chain carries TRBV5-1 and TRBJ1-2; D gene unclear. Trimming took 0 bases from V and 8 from J, leaving 11 bases between them. The V gene's germline CDR1 is SGHRS and CDR2 YFSETQ. The length of the CDR3 is 13 residues. DNA for the CDR3: TGCGCCAGCAGCTTGGCCGTTCTGGAGGGCTACACCTTC. Its translation: CASSLAVLEGYTF. The full variable domain, in which reference TRBV5-1 and TRBJ1-2 provide the parts outside the CDR3, is KAGVTQTPRYLIKTRGQQVTLSCSPISGHRSVSWYQQTPGQGLQFLFEYFSETQRNKGNFPGRFSGRQFSNSRSEMNVSTLELGDSALYLCASSLAVLEGYTFGSGTRLTVV.

J is TRBJ2-1 and V is TRBV29-1, with 14 bases that match TRBD2. This CDR3 comprises 18 residues. The V gene's germline CDR1 is SQVTM and CDR2 ANQGSEA. V was pared by 2 bases and J by 8 bases, with 14 bases of the junction left unmatched. The CDR3 DNA reads as TGCAGCGTTGAAAGTCCTTCGGGACTAGCGGGAGTTAGCGATGAGCAGTTCTTC. Translating it yields CSVESPSGLAGVSDEQFF.

The chain recombines TRBV5-1 with TRBJ2-2; D possibly corresponds to TRBD2 (5 bases). Germline-derived CDR1 and CDR2 are SGHRS and YFSETQ. This CDR3 spans 14 amino acids. The V and J ends lost 0 bases and 5 bases respectively, with 8 bases between them. CDR3 in amino acids: CASSLAGETGELFF. The CDR3 DNA sequence: TGCGCCAGCAGCTTGGCCGGGGAGACCGGGGAGCTGTTTTTT.

This clone was counted a few times. The gene calls are TRBV28 and TRBJ2-7; unclear D gene. This CDR3 is 14 amino acids long. CDR1 and CDR2 from the germline V gene are MDHEN and SYDVKM. V was pared by 2 bases and J by 2 bases, with 10 bases between. CDR3 in DNA: TGTGCCAGCAGTTTAGGAGAGTCCGCCTACGAGCAGTACTTC. This encodes CASSLGESAYEQYF.

V and J are TRBV5-1 and TRBJ1-6; 7 nucleotides line up with TRBD1. From germline, CDR1 is SGHRS and CDR2 YFSETQ. The CDR3 is 21 residues long. The V and J ends lost 1 base and 0 bases, in that order; junction bases with no gene match: 16. The CDR3 loop is CASSLKAHPTGNSSYNSPLHF. Written as DNA, the CDR3 is TGCGCCAGCAGCTTGAAAGCCCACCCGACAGGGAACAGCTCCTATAATTCACCCCTCCACTTT.

CDR3 residues: CASSFSGAGSTDTQYF. The CDR3 DNA reads as TGTGCCAGCAGCTTTAGTGGGGCGGGAAGCACAGATACGCAGTATTTT. This chain joins TRBV9 and TRBJ2-3; D possibly corresponds to TRBD2 (6 bases). The CDR3 totals 16 residues. V dropped 4 bases and J dropped 0 bases, with 15 bases sitting between them. Germline V gene data show CDR1 as SGDLS and CDR2 as YYNGEE.

The chain has TRBV5-1 and TRBJ1-1; unclear D gene. This CDR3 comprises 13 residues. Germline V lookup: CDR1 SGHRS, CDR2 YFSETQ. Trimming removed 5 bases at V and 5 bases at J, with 13 bases between. The DNA of the CDR3 is TGCGCCAGCAGAGGGCGGGTGGGGACTGAAGCTTTCTTT. This translates into CASRGRVGTEAFF.

The gene calls are TRBV9 and TRBJ2-5; possibly TRBD2 for D (5 bases). The CDR3 loop spans 17 amino acids. From germline, CDR1 is SGDLS and CDR2 YYNGEE. The ends were cut back, 0 bases at V and 2 bases at J, with 17 bases in the middle. The CDR3 nucleotides are TGTGCCAGCAGCGTAGGCCCACTAACCGGGATACAAGAGACCCAGTACTTC. It encodes CASSVGPLTGIQETQYF.

J is TRBJ2-1 and V is TRBV4-1; perhaps TRBD2 as D (6 bases). V shed 4 bases and J shed 0 bases, with 16 bases lying between them. Germline loops: CDR1 MGHRA, CDR2 YSYEKL. The CDR3 runs to 17 residues. CDR3 in amino acids: CASSPNSGGYSYNEQFF. In DNA form, the CDR3 reads TGCGCCAGCAGCCCGAACTCCGGGGGATACTCCTACAATGAGCAGTTCTTC.

The J gene is TRBJ1-3, the V gene TRBV18; TRBD1 agrees at 7 bases. Per the germline V gene, CDR1 is KGHSH and CDR2 is LQKENI. V was pared by 6 bases and J by 3 bases, with 8 bases of the junction left unmatched. The CDR3 length is 15 residues. CDR3 in DNA: TGTGCCAGCTCCGACAGGGTTTCTAGTGGAAACACCATATATTTT. Its translation: CASSDRVSSGNTIYF.

This clone was observed a handful of times. The gene calls are TRBV27 and TRBJ1-6; D is ambiguous. The CDR3 has 12 amino acids. Trimming removed 6 bases at V and 7 bases at J, with 7 bases between. Germline assignment: CDR1 MNHEY and CDR2 SMNVEV (reference sequence). The DNA for the CDR3 is TGTGCCAGCAGCTTACAGAATTCACCCCTCCACTTT. It codes for CASSLQNSPLHF.

The chain recombines TRBV28 with TRBJ1-1, with 8 bases lining up with TRBD1. In germline, CDR1 is MDHEN, CDR2 SYDVKM. This CDR3 is 17 amino acids long. V gave up 4 bases and J gave up 1 base; unmatched junction bases: 11. The CDR3 loop is CASSWLGQGMRNTEAFF. The CDR3 DNA sequence: TGTGCCAGCAGTTGGCTAGGACAGGGCATGAGGAACACTGAAGCTTTCTTT.

This clone was found once. The V gene is TRBV19, the J gene TRBJ2-1; D ambiguous. Germline CDR1 and CDR2: LNHDA and SQIVND (reference sequence). CDR3 length: 16 residues. Trimming removed 7 bases at V and 0 bases at J, with 16 bases between. In DNA form, the CDR3 reads TGTGCCAGTATACTGCCTAGAGGTTGCTCCTACAATGAGCAGTTCTTC. Its translation is CASILPRGCSYNEQFF. Variable domain in full (rest from reference TRBV19 and TRBJ2-1): DGGITQSPKYLFRKEGQNVTLSCEQNLNHDAMYWYRQDPGQGLRLIYYSQIVNDFQKGDIAEGYSVSREKKESFPLTVTSAQKNPTAFYLCASILPRGCSYNEQFFGPGTRLTVL.

The J gene is TRBJ1-4, the V gene TRBV28, with TRBD1 identical over 9 bases. The CDR3 spans 13 residues. V trimming: 8 bases; J trimming: 6 bases; junction bases outside the gene matches: 4. Germline CDR1 MDHEN, CDR2 SYDVKM. CDR3 in amino acids: CASRGTGYEKLFF. The CDR3 nucleotides read TGTGCCAGCCGGGGGACAGGGTATGAAAAACTGTTTTTT.

The chain uses TRBV4-3 and TRBJ2-5, with D possibly TRBD2 on 6 matching bases. The germline V gene has CDR1 LGHNA and CDR2 YSLEER. Trimming pared 4 bases from V and 4 bases from J, leaving 16 bases between. The length of the CDR3 is 15 residues. This chain's CDR3 is CASSPSAGSGETQYF. In DNA, the CDR3 is TGCGCCAGCAGCCCTTCAGCGGGTTCTGGAGAGACCCAGTACTTC.

V gene TRBV7-2 combines with J gene TRBJ2-7, with D tentatively TRBD1 (6 bases). Trimming shortened V by 6 bases and J by 6 bases, and 12 bases separated the two germline ends. Germline CDR1 SGHTA, CDR2 FQGNSA. CDR3 length: 12 residues. Here the CDR3 reads CASSPTGSEQYF. The DNA of the CDR3 is TGTGCCAGCAGTCCTACAGGGTCCGAGCAGTACTTC.

This chain links TRBV5-1 with TRBJ2-1; D may be TRBD2 (6 bases). V was cut by 4 bases and J by 9 bases, with 14 bases left in between. Germline V gives CDR1 SGHRS, CDR2 YFSETQ. The CDR3 has 13 amino acids. The CDR3 sequence is CASSPSGSFEQFF. The CDR3 DNA sequence: TGCGCCAGCAGCCCCTCCGGGAGTTTTGAGCAGTTCTTC.

This sequence joins TRBV15 and TRBJ2-3; unclear D gene. The CDR3 is made up of 17 amino acids. Germline V gene lookup returns CDR1 LNHNV and CDR2 YYDKDF (reference sequence). The V and J ends lost 3 bases and 0 bases respectively, with 16 bases between them. The CDR3 region is CATSRPALQASTDTQYF. CDR3 sequence (DNA): TGTGCCACCAGCAGGCCCGCACTACAAGCTAGCACAGATACGCAGTATTTT.

CDR3 nucleotides: TGTGCCAGCTCACCTTCGAGGGAGGGCGGATACGAGCAGTACTTC. Translation: CASSPSREGGYEQYF. This sequence joins TRBV18 and TRBJ2-7; 7 positions agree with TRBD2. This CDR3 spans 15 amino acids. Germline CDR1 KGHSH, CDR2 LQKENI. With V trimmed by 3 bases and J by 4 bases, 9 bases remained unmatched.

The chain carries TRBV11-2 and TRBJ2-7, with D perhaps TRBD2 (5 bases). This CDR3 region has 13 residues. Germline-derived CDR1 and CDR2 are SGHAT and FQNNGV. Between the trimmed V and J ends, which lost 3 bases and 2 bases, there was a span of 8 bases. The CDR3 here is CASSFGGPYEQYF. The CDR3 DNA reads as TGTGCCAGCAGCTTCGGAGGTCCCTACGAGCAGTACTTC.

V and J are TRBV7-3 and TRBJ2-5, with TRBD1 matching 7 bases. The germline V gene has CDR1 SGHTA and CDR2 FQGTGA. V was pared by 5 bases and J by 0 bases, with 3 bases of the junction left unmatched. The CDR3 covers 14 residues. CDR3 region: CASSPTGNQETQYF. CDR3 nucleotide sequence: TGTGCCAGCAGCCCGACAGGGAACCAAGAGACCCAGTACTTC.